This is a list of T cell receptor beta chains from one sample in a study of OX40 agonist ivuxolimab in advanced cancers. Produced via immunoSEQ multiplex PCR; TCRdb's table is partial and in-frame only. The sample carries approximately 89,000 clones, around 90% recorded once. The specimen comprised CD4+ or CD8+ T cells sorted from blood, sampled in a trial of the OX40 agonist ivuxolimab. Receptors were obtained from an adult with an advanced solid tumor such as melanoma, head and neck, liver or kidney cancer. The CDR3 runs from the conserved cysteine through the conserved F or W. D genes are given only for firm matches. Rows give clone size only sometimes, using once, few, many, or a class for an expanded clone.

CDR3: CAWSAGEGRNEQFF
DNA: TGTGCCTGGAGTGCGGGGGAGGGCCGTAATGAGCAGTTCTTC
V: TRBV30
size: .
D: TRBD2
J: TRBJ2-1

CDR3: CASRKGLAGVDTQYF
DNA: TGTGCCAGCAGAAAGGGACTAGCGGGAGTCGATACGCAGTATTTT
V: TRBV7-8
size: .
D: TRBD2
J: TRBJ2-3

CDR3: CASKAPNTEAFF
DNA: TGTGCCAGCAAGGCCCCGAACACTGAAGCTTTCTTT
V: TRBV27
size: .
D: .
J: TRBJ1-1

CDR3: CASSPDLVGGGEQFF
DNA: TGTGCCAGCAGCCCGGACCTAGTAGGGGGCGGTGAGCAGTTCTTC
V: TRBV5-6
size: .
D: TRBD1
J: TRBJ2-1

CDR3: CASSIIRARGTGANVLTF
DNA: TGTGCCAGCAGCATAATCAGGGCCCGGGGAACTGGGGCCAACGTCCTGACTTTC
V: TRBV21-1
size: .
D: .
J: TRBJ2-6

CDR3: CAWSEPWAGLQETQYF
DNA: TGTGCCTGGAGTGAGCCTTGGGCAGGCCTTCAAGAGACCCAGTACTTC
V: TRBV30
size: .
D: .
J: TRBJ2-5

CDR3: CASSLQLFYGYTF
DNA: TGTGCCAGCAGTTTACAGCTTTTTTATGGCTACACCTTC
V: TRBV28
size: .
D: .
J: TRBJ1-2

CDR3: CASSLWTYNEQFF
DNA: TGCGCCAGCAGCCTTTGGACCTACAATGAGCAGTTCTTC
V: TRBV5-1
size: few
D: .
J: TRBJ2-1

CDR3: CASSLGGGRSGNTIYF
DNA: TGTGCCAGCAGCTTAGGTGGAGGACGCTCTGGAAACACCATATATTTT
V: TRBV7-2
size: once
D: .
J: TRBJ1-3

CDR3: CASSEQSGRTYEQYF
DNA: TGTGCCAGCAGTGAACAGAGCGGGAGAACTTACGAGCAGTACTTC
V: TRBV6-1
size: .
D: TRBD2
J: TRBJ2-7

CDR3: CAISEFSGRLSSYNEQFF
DNA: TGTGCCATCAGTGAGTTTAGCGGGAGGTTGAGCTCCTACAATGAGCAGTTCTTC
V: TRBV10-3
size: .
D: TRBD2
J: TRBJ2-1

CDR3: CASTRGLWEQYF
DNA: TGTGCCAGCACCAGGGGGCTTTGGGAGCAGTACTTC
V: TRBV28
size: .
D: TRBD1
J: TRBJ2-7

CDR3: CASSANRGTDTQYF
DNA: TGTGCCAGCAGTGCAAACAGAGGCACAGATACGCAGTATTTT
V: TRBV2
size: .
D: .
J: TRBJ2-3

CDR3: CASTQTGNQPQHF
DNA: TGTGCCAGTACCCAGACTGGGAATCAGCCCCAGCATTTT
V: TRBV19
size: .
D: .
J: TRBJ1-5

CDR3: CAWKDTGELFF
DNA: TGTGCCTGGAAGGACACCGGGGAGCTGTTTTTT
V: TRBV30
size: .
D: .
J: TRBJ2-2

CDR3: CASSRTSLGERVYEQYF
DNA: TGTGCCAGCAGCCGGACAAGCTTAGGCGAAAGGGTATACGAGCAGTACTTC
V: TRBV7-2
size: few
D: .
J: TRBJ2-7

CDR3: CASSATPAEAQYF
DNA: TGTGCCAGCTCCGCGACCCCGGCGGAGGCCCAGTACTTC
V: TRBV2
size: .
D: .
J: TRBJ2-5

CDR3: CASSPPSAAYTF
DNA: TGTGCCAGCTCACCACCGTCGGCCGCGTACACCTTC
V: TRBV18
size: .
D: .
J: TRBJ1-2

CDR3: CASSYIYYEQYF
DNA: TGTGCCAGCAGCTACATCTATTACGAGCAGTACTTC
V: TRBV7-9
size: .
D: .
J: TRBJ2-7

CDR3: CASSLDFVPVNYGYTF
DNA: TGTGCCAGCAGCTTAGATTTTGTCCCAGTCAACTATGGCTACACCTTC
V: TRBV11-2
size: few
D: .
J: TRBJ1-2

CDR3: CASSYPAQGGHGYTF
DNA: TGTGCCAGCAGTTACCCGGCCCAAGGGGGGCATGGCTACACCTTC
V: TRBV6-6
size: .
D: .
J: TRBJ1-2

CDR3: CASSPQQGRESIQYF
DNA: TGCGCCAGCAGCCCGCAACAGGGGCGCGAGTCCATTCAGTACTTC
V: TRBV5-1
size: .
D: TRBD1
J: TRBJ2-4

CDR3: CASMSGGEKLFF
DNA: TGTGCCAGCATGTCAGGGGGAGAAAAACTGTTTTTT
V: TRBV2
size: .
D: TRBD1
J: TRBJ1-4

CDR3: CASSVVGDGYNEQFF
DNA: TGTGCCAGCAGCGTAGTCGGGGATGGCTACAATGAGCAGTTCTTC
V: TRBV9
size: .
D: .
J: TRBJ2-1

CDR3: CASSALSGGTNEQFF
DNA: TGTGCCAGCAGCGCCCTCTCCGGGGGTACCAATGAGCAGTTCTTC
V: TRBV9
size: .
D: .
J: TRBJ2-1

CDR3: CASSLTGAVYEQYF
DNA: TGTGCCAGCAGTCTGACAGGGGCGGTCTACGAGCAGTACTTC
V: TRBV2
size: .
D: TRBD1
J: TRBJ2-7

CDR3: CASKIRNQPQHF
DNA: TGTGCCAGCAAGATAAGGAATCAGCCCCAGCATTTT
V: TRBV28
size: .
D: .
J: TRBJ1-5

CDR3: CAISESKGGYNEQFF
DNA: TGTGCCATCAGTGAGTCGAAAGGGGGTTACAATGAGCAGTTCTTC
V: TRBV10-3
size: once
D: .
J: TRBJ2-1

CDR3: CASTRTSGRLDTQYF
DNA: TGTGCCAGCACCCGGACTAGCGGGAGATTAGATACGCAGTATTTT
V: TRBV2
size: .
D: TRBD2
J: TRBJ2-3

CDR3: CASSLGGGQPQHF
DNA: TGTGCCAGCAGCTTAGGGGGGGGTCAGCCCCAGCATTTT
V: TRBV7-2
size: .
D: .
J: TRBJ1-5

CDR3: CASSFSGLAGEQYF
DNA: TGTGCCAGCAGCTTTTCGGGACTAGCGGGCGAGCAGTACTTC
V: TRBV5-6
size: .
D: TRBD2
J: TRBJ2-7

CDR3: CASSSLLSGNTIYF
DNA: TGTGCCAGCAGCTCACTGCTCTCTGGAAACACCATATATTTT
V: TRBV5-8
size: .
D: .
J: TRBJ1-3

CDR3: CASSIVGVAGPDTQYF
DNA: TGTGCCAGTAGTATAGTCGGCGTGGCGGGCCCAGATACGCAGTATTTT
V: TRBV19
size: .
D: .
J: TRBJ2-3

CDR3: CASSLLPGQGYGELFF
DNA: TGTGCCAGCAGTTTGCTGCCGGGACAGGGATACGGGGAGCTGTTTTTT
V: TRBV6-6
size: .
D: TRBD1
J: TRBJ2-2

CDR3: CASSLAGAISVQYF
DNA: TGTGCCAGCAGCTTAGCGGGAGCCATCTCGGTGCAGTACTTC
V: TRBV11-3
size: .
D: .
J: TRBJ2-7

CDR3: CASSRQGGETQYF
DNA: TGTGCCAGCAGCCGACAGGGTGGGGAGACCCAGTACTTC
V: TRBV7-2
size: .
D: TRBD1
J: TRBJ2-5

CDR3: CASSEVGGWGEAFF
DNA: TGTGCCAGCAGTGAAGTCGGTGGGTGGGGTGAAGCTTTCTTT
V: TRBV6-1
size: .
D: .
J: TRBJ1-1

CDR3: CASSPSSGSAGELFF
DNA: TGTGCCAGCAGTCCGTCTAGCGGGAGTGCCGGGGAGCTGTTTTTT
V: TRBV28
size: .
D: TRBD2
J: TRBJ2-2

CDR3: CASRAGTAYGYTF
DNA: TGTGCCAGCAGGGCCGGGACAGCCTATGGCTACACCTTC
V: TRBV28
size: once
D: TRBD1
J: TRBJ1-2

CDR3: CASSGGRVRETQYF
DNA: TGCGCCAGCAGCGGCGGGAGGGTCCGAGAGACCCAGTACTTC
V: TRBV5-1
size: .
D: TRBD2
J: TRBJ2-5

CDR3: CASSFFFGGNQPQHF
DNA: TGTGCCAGCAGCTTTTTTTTCGGGGGCAATCAGCCCCAGCATTTT
V: TRBV7-2
size: once
D: .
J: TRBJ1-5

CDR3: CASSLVSGGEQYF
DNA: TGTGCCAGCAGCTTAGTCTCGGGAGGCGAGCAGTACTTC
V: TRBV7-6
size: .
D: TRBD2
J: TRBJ2-7

CDR3: CASSLPGRSTDTQYF
DNA: TGCGCCAGCAGCCTCCCGGGGAGGAGCACAGATACGCAGTATTTT
V: TRBV5-1
size: .
D: .
J: TRBJ2-3

CDR3: CAISVIPGEAFF
DNA: TGTGCCATCAGTGTGATCCCCGGGGAAGCTTTCTTT
V: TRBV10-3
size: .
D: .
J: TRBJ1-1

CDR3: CASSQPLGLAGGPAKNIQYF
DNA: TGCGCCAGCAGCCAGCCTCTCGGACTAGCGGGAGGGCCGGCCAAAAACATTCAGTACTTC
V: TRBV4-1
size: .
D: TRBD2
J: TRBJ2-4

CDR3: CASSLVQGNTEAFF
DNA: TGTGCCAGCAGCTTAGTACAGGGGAACACTGAAGCTTTCTTT
V: TRBV7-2
size: .
D: .
J: TRBJ1-1

CDR3: CASSFVGAGGELFF
DNA: TGCGCCAGCAGCTTCGTGGGAGCCGGCGGGGAGCTGTTTTTT
V: TRBV5-1
size: .
D: .
J: TRBJ2-2

CDR3: CASSRLPRKDGDQETQYF
DNA: TGCGCCAGCAGCCGACTTCCGAGAAAGGACGGGGACCAAGAGACCCAGTACTTC
V: TRBV23-1
size: .
D: .
J: TRBJ2-5

CDR3: CAWWTGLGYEQYF
DNA: TGTGCCTGGTGGACAGGGTTAGGCTACGAGCAGTACTTC
V: TRBV30
size: .
D: TRBD1
J: TRBJ2-7

CDR3: CASSDRETNTEAFF
DNA: TGTGCCAGCAGTGACAGGGAAACCAACACTGAAGCTTTCTTT
V: TRBV2
size: .
D: .
J: TRBJ1-1

CDR3: CASSLGAEPNYGYTF
DNA: TGCGCCAGCAGCTTGGGAGCAGAGCCTAACTATGGCTACACCTTC
V: TRBV5-1
size: .
D: .
J: TRBJ1-2

CDR3: CASSLVAGTGELFF
DNA: TGTGCCAGCAGCTTAGTTGCGGGCACCGGGGAGCTGTTTTTT
V: TRBV11-2
size: .
D: .
J: TRBJ2-2

CDR3: CASSMMRSNQPQHF
DNA: TGTGCCAGTAGTATGATGAGGAGCAATCAGCCCCAGCATTTT
V: TRBV19
size: .
D: .
J: TRBJ1-5

CDR3: CASSQEPGPGTGNTIYF
DNA: TGCGCCAGCAGCCAAGAGCCGGGACCGGGAACTGGAAACACCATATATTTT
V: TRBV4-1
size: .
D: .
J: TRBJ1-3

CDR3: CASSRDFSTDTQYF
DNA: TGCGCCAGCAGCCGGGACTTTAGCACAGATACGCAGTATTTT
V: TRBV5-1
size: once
D: .
J: TRBJ2-3

CDR3: CASSRGLAGQEAQYF
DNA: TGTGCCAGCAGCCGGGGACTAGCGGGACAAGAGGCCCAGTACTTC
V: TRBV11-3
size: .
D: TRBD2
J: TRBJ2-5

CDR3: CASSQDQGAWSGYTF
DNA: TGCGCCAGCAGCCAAGATCAGGGGGCGTGGAGTGGCTACACCTTC
V: TRBV4-1
size: .
D: TRBD1
J: TRBJ1-2

CDR3: CASSLASGRAYEQYF
DNA: TGTGCCAGCAGTTTGGCTAGCGGGAGGGCATACGAGCAGTACTTC
V: TRBV27
size: .
D: TRBD2
J: TRBJ2-7